This TCR beta chain was recovered during a study of early T cells in non-severe SARS-CoV-2 infection. The CDR3 totals 13 residues. Trimming removed 1 base at V and 6 bases at J, with 6 bases between. Germline V CDR1 and CDR2: SGHAT, FQNNGV. This clonotype was detected ten times or more. Researchers attached unique molecular identifiers to individual cDNA molecules. TCRdb passed the 5' RACE reads through MiXCR, listing each CDR3 protein once. The sample lists about 63,000 distinct CDR3 sequences, about an eighth occurring once. The gene calls are TRBV11-2 and TRBJ2-2; a weak D match, TRBD2 (6 bases). Specimen: whole blood. This receptor was taken from an adult who was a healthcare worker with PCR-confirmed SARS-CoV-2 infection or an uninfected control (not recorded which). This CDR3 reads CASSLAGAGELFF. In DNA, the CDR3 is TGTGCCAGCAGCTTAGCGGGGGCCGGGGAGCTGTTTTTT.